These 3 T cell receptor beta chains originate from one sample sequenced in a study of blood T cells in healthy people across ages. The second PCR ran about 6 to 11 cycles with a sample-barcoded 5' primer and J-beta primers. TCRdb independently ran MiXCR on the 5' RACE reads; one entry per CDR3 protein. The sample consists of some 710,000 distinct CDR3 sequences, about 20% of them appearing once. Sequencing was done on a sample of blood. The receptors stem from a man between 65 and 79 years old in good health.

This chain joins TRBV7-9 and TRBJ2-1, with TRBD2 as a possible D gene (6 bases). Germline assignment: CDR1 SEHNR and CDR2 FQNEAQ (reference sequence). Trimming took off 4 bases at V and 0 bases at J, with 16 bases between the two ends. The CDR3 spans 17 residues. As DNA, the CDR3 is TGTGCCAGCAGCTGGGGTGGCACGGGAGACTCCTACAATGAGCAGTTCTTC. Its protein is CASSWGGTGDSYNEQFF.

This clonotype was seen more than once but under ten times. V and J are TRBV9 and TRBJ2-5; D might be TRBD1 or TRBD2, each matching 5 bases. The better agreement between TRBJ2-1 and the DNA end casts doubt on the J call. CDR1 and CDR2 (germline): SGDLS, YYNGEE. The CDR3 is made up of 15 amino acids. DNA of the CDR3: TGTGCCAGCAGCTCAGAAGGGACGGTGTACAATGAGCAGTTCTTC. It is translated as CASSSEGTVYNEQFF.

The chain carries TRBV6-5 and TRBJ2-1, with TRBD1 as a possible D gene (5 bases). The CDR3 extends over 15 amino acids. Trimming stripped 8 bases from V and 2 bases from J, with 16 bases between. Germline V gene data show CDR1 as MNHEY and CDR2 as SVGAGI. CDR3 DNA sequence: TGTGCCAGCCGCAGGGCGAGAAATCCCTACAATGAGCAGTTCTTC. Encoded protein: CASRRARNPYNEQFF.